The entry below describes one TCR beta chain. The entry originates in a study of blood T cell repertoires in COVID-19. The protocol was immunoSEQ multiplex PCR, while the TCRdb copy is restricted to in-frame clones and leaves out a portion. The sample consists of 290,000 or so clones, around 84% of them appearing once. The CDR3 runs 15 residues. The germline gives CDR1 GTSNPN, CDR2 SVGIG (reference sequence). V shed 1 base, J shed 5 bases, and the junction held 4 bases outside the gene matches. This sequence joins TRBV30 and TRBJ2-5; 13 nucleotides agree with TRBD2. The specimen was peripheral blood. This clonotype was sampled from a man aged 65-85 years with acute or convalescent COVID-19. CDR3 residues: CAWSAGLAGVETQYF. The DNA for the CDR3 is TGTGCCTGGAGTGCTGGACTAGCGGGGGTGGAGACCCAGTACTTC. Together with reference TRBV30 and TRBJ2-5, the CDR3 gives the full variable domain: SQTIHQWPATLVQPVGSPLSLECTVEGTSNPNLYWYRQAAGRGLQLLFYSVGIGQISSEVPQNLSASRPQDRQFILSSKKLLLSDSGFYLCAWSAGLAGVETQYFGPGTRLLVL.